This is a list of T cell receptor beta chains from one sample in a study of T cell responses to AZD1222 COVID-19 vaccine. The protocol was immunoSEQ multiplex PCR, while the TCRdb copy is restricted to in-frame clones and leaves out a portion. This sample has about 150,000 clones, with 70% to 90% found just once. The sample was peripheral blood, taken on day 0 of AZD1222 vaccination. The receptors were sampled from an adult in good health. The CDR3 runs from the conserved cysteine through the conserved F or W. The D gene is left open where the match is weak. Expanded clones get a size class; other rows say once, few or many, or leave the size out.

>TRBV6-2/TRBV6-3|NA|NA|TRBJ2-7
CASSYYLGLSNEQYF
TGTGCCAGCAGTTACTACCTCGGACTAAGCAACGAGCAGTACTTC
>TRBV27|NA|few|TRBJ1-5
CASSTQGRRINQPQHF
TGTGCCAGCAGTACACAGGGCCGGCGTATCAATCAGCCCCAGCATTTT
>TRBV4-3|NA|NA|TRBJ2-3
CASSPSGPTDTQYF
TGCGCCAGCAGCCCCAGTGGACCGACAGATACGCAGTATTTT
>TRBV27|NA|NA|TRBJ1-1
CASSLQGNTEAFF
TGTGCCAGCAGTCTACAGGGGAACACTGAAGCTTTCTTT
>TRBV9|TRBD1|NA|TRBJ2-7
CASSSGTGGHEQYF
TGTGCCAGCAGCTCCGGGACAGGGGGCCACGAGCAGTACTTC
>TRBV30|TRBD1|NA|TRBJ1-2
CAWTQDRAPSGYTF
TGTGCCTGGACCCAGGACAGGGCCCCCTCCGGCTACACCTTC
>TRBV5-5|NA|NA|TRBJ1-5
CASSFSFNQPQHF
TGTGCCAGCAGCTTCTCCTTTAATCAGCCCCAGCATTTT
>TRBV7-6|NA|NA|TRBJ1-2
CASSLAWRRVGGYTF
TGTGCCAGCAGCTTAGCGTGGCGGAGAGTGGGTGGCTACACCTTC
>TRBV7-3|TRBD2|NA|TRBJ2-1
CASSLLGGNNEQFF
TGTGCCAGCAGCTTGCTGGGGGGGAACAATGAGCAGTTCTTC
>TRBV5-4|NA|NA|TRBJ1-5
CASSFGTNQPQHF
TGTGCCAGCAGCTTTGGTACCAATCAGCCCCAGCATTTT
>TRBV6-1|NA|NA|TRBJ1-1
CASSESRRGTEAFF
TGTGCCAGCAGTGAATCCCGTAGGGGCACTGAAGCTTTCTTT
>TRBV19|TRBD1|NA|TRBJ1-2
CASSNAGGYGYTF
TGTGCCAGTAGTAACGCAGGGGGCTATGGCTACACCTTC
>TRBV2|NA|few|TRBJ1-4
CASSEAMAGANEKLFF
TGTGCCAGCAGTGAAGCAATGGCAGGGGCCAATGAAAAACTGTTTTTT
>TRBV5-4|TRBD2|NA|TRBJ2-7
CASSFSGRYTEQYF
TGTGCCAGCAGCTTTAGCGGGAGATATACCGAGCAGTACTTC
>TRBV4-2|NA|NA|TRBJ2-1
CASSQAGREQFF
TGTGCCAGCAGCCAGGCTGGTAGAGAGCAGTTCTTC
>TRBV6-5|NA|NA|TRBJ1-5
CASSYGLAQPQHF
TGTGCCAGCAGTTACGGACTGGCCCAGCCCCAGCATTTT
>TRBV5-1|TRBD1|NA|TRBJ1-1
CASSSVGGWGAFF
TGCGCCAGCAGCTCAGTAGGGGGCTGGGGAGCTTTCTTT
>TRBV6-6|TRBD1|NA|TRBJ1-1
CASKKGGDRGTEAFF
TGTGCCAGCAAAAAGGGAGGGGACAGGGGCACTGAAGCTTTCTTT
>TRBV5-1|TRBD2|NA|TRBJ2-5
CASSLGLAAETQYF
TGCGCCAGCAGCCTGGGACTAGCGGCGGAGACCCAGTACTTC
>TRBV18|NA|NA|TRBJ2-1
CASSTLRVAAEQFF
TGTGCCAGCTCAACACTTCGCGTGGCTGCTGAGCAGTTCTTC
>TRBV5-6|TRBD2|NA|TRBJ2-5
CASSLEGLAVQETQYF
TGTGCCAGCAGCCTGGAGGGACTAGCGGTACAAGAGACCCAGTACTTC
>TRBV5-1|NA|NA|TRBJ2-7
CASNSEPAYEQYF
TGCGCCAGCAATTCGGAACCCGCTTATGAGCAGTACTTC
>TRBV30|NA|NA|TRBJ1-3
CAWTASGNTIYF
TGTGCCTGGACAGCCTCTGGAAACACCATATATTTT
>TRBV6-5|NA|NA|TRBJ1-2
CASSRLNMVDYTF
TGTGCCAGCAGCCGACTTAACATGGTAGACTACACCTTC
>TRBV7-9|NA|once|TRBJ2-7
CASSLALGGEQYF
TGTGCCAGCAGCTTAGCGCTAGGGGGCGAGCAGTACTTC
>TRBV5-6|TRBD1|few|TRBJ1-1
CASSSRDRRPEAFF
TGTGCCAGCAGCTCCCGGGACAGGAGGCCTGAAGCTTTCTTT
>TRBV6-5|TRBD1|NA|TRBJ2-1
CASSYGGQAYNEQFF
TGTGCCAGCAGTTACGGTGGACAGGCATACAATGAGCAGTTCTTC
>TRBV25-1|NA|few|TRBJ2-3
CASSGSSTDTQYF
TGTGCCAGCAGTGGCTCTAGCACAGATACGCAGTATTTT
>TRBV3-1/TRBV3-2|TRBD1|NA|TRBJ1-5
CASSQTGGPKPQHF
TGTGCCAGCAGCCAAACAGGGGGGCCCAAGCCCCAGCATTTT
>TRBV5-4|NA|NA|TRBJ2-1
CASSLALYNEQFF
TGTGCCAGCAGCTTGGCGCTATACAATGAGCAGTTCTTC
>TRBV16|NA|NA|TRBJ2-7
CASSQWGSYEQYF
TGTGCCAGCAGCCAATGGGGGTCCTACGAGCAGTACTTC